The text below deals with one TCR beta chain. Antigen unknown. This sample stems from a study of T cells in localized non-small cell lung cancer. Study results and limitations: Tumor samples were not multi-region, leaving intratumor heterogeneity unexcluded. Adjacent lung had a median approximately 57 of the 100 largest tumor clones.

Germline loops: CDR1 MRHNA, CDR2 SNTAGT. V was trimmed by 4 bases and J by 8 bases, leaving 11 bases between them. This CDR3 has 13 amino acids. Clones were read by immunoSEQ multiplex PCR, and TCRdb kept only the in-frame ones, dropping some. Among around 130,000 clones listed, about 89% were seen once. This clonotype was sampled from a female donor aged 60 or older with stage I lung adenocarcinoma. This specimen was peripheral blood, taken before any cancer treatment. The V call is TRBV6-4, the J call TRBJ2-2; maybe TRBD2 (5 bases). The chain's CDR3 is CASSAAVAGELFF. In nucleotides, the CDR3 is TGTGCCAGCAGTGCCGCCGTAGCGGGGGAGCTGTTTTTT.